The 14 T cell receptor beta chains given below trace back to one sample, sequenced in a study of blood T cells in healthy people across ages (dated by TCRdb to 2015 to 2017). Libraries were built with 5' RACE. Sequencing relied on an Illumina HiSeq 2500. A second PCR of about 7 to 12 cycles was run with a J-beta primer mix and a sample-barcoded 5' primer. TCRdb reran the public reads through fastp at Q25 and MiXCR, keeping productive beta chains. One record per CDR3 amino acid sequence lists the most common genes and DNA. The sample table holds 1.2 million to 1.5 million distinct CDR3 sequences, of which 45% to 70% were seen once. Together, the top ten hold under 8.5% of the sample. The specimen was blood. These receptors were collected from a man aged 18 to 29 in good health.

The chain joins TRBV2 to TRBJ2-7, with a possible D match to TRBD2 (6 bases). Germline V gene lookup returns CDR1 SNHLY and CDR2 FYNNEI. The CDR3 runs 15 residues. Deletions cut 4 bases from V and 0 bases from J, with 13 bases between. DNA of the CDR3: TGTGCCAGCAGTGGACTAGTCACGAGCTCCTACGAGCAGTACTTC. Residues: CASSGLVTSSYEQYF. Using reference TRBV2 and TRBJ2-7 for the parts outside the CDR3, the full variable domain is EPEVTQTPSHQVTQMGQEVILRCVPISNHLYFYWYRQILGQKVEFLVSFYNNEISEKSEIFDDQFSVERPDGSNFTLKIRSTKLEDSAMYFCASSGLVTSSYEQYFGPGTRLTVT.

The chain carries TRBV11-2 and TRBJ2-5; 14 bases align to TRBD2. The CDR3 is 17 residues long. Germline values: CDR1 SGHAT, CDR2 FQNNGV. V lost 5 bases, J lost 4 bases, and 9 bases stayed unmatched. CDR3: CASSPPTSGGAGETQYF. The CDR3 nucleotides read TGTGCCAGCAGCCCCCCGACTAGCGGGGGGGCAGGAGAGACCCAGTACTTC.

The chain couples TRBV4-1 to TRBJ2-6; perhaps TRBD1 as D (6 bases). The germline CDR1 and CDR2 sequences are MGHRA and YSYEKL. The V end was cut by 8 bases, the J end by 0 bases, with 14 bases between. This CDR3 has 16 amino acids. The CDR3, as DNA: TGCGCCAGCGCCGGGACATATGACTCTGGGGCCAACGTCCTGACTTTC. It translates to CASAGTYDSGANVLTF.

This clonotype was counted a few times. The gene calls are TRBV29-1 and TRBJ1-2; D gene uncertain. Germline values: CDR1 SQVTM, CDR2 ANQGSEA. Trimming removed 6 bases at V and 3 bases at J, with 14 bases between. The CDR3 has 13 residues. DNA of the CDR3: TGCAGCGTATCGGACCGAGATCACTATGGCTACACCTTC. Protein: CSVSDRDHYGYTF.

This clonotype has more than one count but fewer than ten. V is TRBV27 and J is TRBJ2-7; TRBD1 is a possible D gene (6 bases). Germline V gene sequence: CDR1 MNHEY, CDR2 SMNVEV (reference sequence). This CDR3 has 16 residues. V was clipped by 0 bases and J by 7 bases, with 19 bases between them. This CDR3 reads CASSLSSQGSLQEQYF. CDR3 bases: TGTGCCAGCAGTTTATCGAGCCAGGGGTCCCTACAAGAGCAGTACTTC.

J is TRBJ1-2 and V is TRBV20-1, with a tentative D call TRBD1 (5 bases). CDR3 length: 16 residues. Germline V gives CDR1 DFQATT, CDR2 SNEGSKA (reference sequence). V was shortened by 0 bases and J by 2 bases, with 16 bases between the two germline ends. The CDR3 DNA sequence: TGCAGTGCTAGAGATCTGATGACAGCTCTGAACTATGGCTACACCTTC. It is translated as CSARDLMTALNYGYTF.

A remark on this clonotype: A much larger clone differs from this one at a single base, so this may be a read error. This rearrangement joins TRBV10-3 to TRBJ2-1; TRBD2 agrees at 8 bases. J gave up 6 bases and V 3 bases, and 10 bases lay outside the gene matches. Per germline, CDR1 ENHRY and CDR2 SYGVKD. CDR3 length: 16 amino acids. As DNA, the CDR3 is TGTGCCATCAGTGAAGGGCGGACTAGCAGGACCAATGAGCAGTTCTTC. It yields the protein CAISEGRTSRTNEQFF.

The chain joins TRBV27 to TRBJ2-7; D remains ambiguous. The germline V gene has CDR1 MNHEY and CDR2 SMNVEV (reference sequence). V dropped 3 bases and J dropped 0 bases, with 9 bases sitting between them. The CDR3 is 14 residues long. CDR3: CASSLGTNSYEQYF. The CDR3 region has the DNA TGTGCCAGCAGTTTGGGTACAAACTCCTACGAGCAGTACTTC.

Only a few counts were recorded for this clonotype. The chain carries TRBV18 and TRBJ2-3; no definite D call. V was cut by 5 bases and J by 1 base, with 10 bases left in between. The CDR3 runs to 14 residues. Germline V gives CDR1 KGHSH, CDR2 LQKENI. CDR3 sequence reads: CASSSLSRTDTQYF. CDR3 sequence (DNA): TGTGCCAGCTCATCCCTCAGCCGCACAGATACGCAGTATTTT.

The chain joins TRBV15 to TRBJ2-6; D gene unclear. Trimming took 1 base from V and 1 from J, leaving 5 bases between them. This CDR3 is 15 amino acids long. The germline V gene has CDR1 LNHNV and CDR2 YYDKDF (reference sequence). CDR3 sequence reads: CATSRVRSGANVLTF. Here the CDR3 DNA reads TGTGCCACCAGCAGAGTACGATCTGGGGCCAACGTCCTGACTTTC.

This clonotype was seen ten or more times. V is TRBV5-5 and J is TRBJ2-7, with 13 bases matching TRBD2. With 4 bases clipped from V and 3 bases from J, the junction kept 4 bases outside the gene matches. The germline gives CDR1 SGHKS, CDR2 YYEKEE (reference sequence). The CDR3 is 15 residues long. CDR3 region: CASSTRLAGGYEQYF. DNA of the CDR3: TGTGCCAGCAGCACCCGACTAGCGGGAGGCTACGAGCAGTACTTC. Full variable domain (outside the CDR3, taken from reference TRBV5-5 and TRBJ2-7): DAGVTQSPTHLIKTRGQQVTLRCSPISGHKSVSWYQQVLGQGPQFIFQYYEKEERGRGNFPDRFSARQFPNYSSELNVNALLLGDSALYLCASSTRLAGGYEQYFGPGTRLTVT.

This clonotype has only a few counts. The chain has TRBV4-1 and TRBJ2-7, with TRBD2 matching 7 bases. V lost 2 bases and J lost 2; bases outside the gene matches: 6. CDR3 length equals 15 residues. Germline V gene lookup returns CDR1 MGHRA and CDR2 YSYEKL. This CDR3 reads CASSQHLADAYEQYF. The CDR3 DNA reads TGCGCCAGCAGCCAACATCTAGCGGATGCCTACGAGCAGTACTTC.

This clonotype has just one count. The CDR3 is CASKGGNSNQPQHF. CDR3 coding DNA: TGTGCCAGCAAGGGAGGGAATAGCAATCAGCCCCAGCATTTT. This chain joins TRBV28 and TRBJ1-5; D remains ambiguous. Trimming left V 7 bases short and J 0 bases short, with 10 bases between. Looked up from germline, CDR1 is MDHEN and CDR2 is SYDVKM. This CDR3 is 14 amino acids long.

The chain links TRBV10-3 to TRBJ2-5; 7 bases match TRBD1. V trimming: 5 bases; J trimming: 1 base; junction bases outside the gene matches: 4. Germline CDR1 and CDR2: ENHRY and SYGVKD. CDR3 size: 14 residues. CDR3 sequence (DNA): TGTGCCATCAGTCCCCGGGACAGCCAAGAGACCCAGTACTTC. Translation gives CAISPRDSQETQYF.